This paragraph reports one TCR beta chain. The antigen is unknown. The time point was: week 47, end of study. Topical imiquimod accompanied each vaccine dose, which consisted of 300 ug of mutant IDH1 20-mer peptide. The entry originates in a study of a mutant IDH1 vaccine in newly diagnosed glioma. Turning to the study itself: Vaccination followed radiotherapy alone by 4-6 weeks, or accompanied temozolomide cycles. Patients' prior therapy spanned radiotherapy, temozolomide, or both; most underwent both. Held at week 35, visit V12 was the safety follow-up, and visit V13 followed at week 47. Findings of the study overall: Pseudoprogression seemingly bore no relation to changes in top peripheral T cell clonotypes.

With 4 bases clipped from V and 6 bases from J, the junction kept 6 bases outside the gene matches. The CDR3 is 13 residues long. Germline V CDR1 and CDR2: SGHNT, YYREEE (reference sequence). Repertoires were generated with immunoSEQ multiplex PCR, while TCRdb's copy carries only in-frame clones and drops some. The table records approximately 21,000 clones, 84% of them present only once. This TCR came from a man aged 35 to 55 with glioma. Sequences were derived from PBMCs, sampled from a glioma patient whose treatment included an IDH1 peptide vaccine. The chain recombines TRBV5-4 with TRBJ2-5, with 7 positions matching TRBD1. CDR3 region: CASSGTGAKTQYF. DNA of the CDR3: TGTGCCAGCAGCGGTACAGGGGCGAAGACCCAGTACTTC.